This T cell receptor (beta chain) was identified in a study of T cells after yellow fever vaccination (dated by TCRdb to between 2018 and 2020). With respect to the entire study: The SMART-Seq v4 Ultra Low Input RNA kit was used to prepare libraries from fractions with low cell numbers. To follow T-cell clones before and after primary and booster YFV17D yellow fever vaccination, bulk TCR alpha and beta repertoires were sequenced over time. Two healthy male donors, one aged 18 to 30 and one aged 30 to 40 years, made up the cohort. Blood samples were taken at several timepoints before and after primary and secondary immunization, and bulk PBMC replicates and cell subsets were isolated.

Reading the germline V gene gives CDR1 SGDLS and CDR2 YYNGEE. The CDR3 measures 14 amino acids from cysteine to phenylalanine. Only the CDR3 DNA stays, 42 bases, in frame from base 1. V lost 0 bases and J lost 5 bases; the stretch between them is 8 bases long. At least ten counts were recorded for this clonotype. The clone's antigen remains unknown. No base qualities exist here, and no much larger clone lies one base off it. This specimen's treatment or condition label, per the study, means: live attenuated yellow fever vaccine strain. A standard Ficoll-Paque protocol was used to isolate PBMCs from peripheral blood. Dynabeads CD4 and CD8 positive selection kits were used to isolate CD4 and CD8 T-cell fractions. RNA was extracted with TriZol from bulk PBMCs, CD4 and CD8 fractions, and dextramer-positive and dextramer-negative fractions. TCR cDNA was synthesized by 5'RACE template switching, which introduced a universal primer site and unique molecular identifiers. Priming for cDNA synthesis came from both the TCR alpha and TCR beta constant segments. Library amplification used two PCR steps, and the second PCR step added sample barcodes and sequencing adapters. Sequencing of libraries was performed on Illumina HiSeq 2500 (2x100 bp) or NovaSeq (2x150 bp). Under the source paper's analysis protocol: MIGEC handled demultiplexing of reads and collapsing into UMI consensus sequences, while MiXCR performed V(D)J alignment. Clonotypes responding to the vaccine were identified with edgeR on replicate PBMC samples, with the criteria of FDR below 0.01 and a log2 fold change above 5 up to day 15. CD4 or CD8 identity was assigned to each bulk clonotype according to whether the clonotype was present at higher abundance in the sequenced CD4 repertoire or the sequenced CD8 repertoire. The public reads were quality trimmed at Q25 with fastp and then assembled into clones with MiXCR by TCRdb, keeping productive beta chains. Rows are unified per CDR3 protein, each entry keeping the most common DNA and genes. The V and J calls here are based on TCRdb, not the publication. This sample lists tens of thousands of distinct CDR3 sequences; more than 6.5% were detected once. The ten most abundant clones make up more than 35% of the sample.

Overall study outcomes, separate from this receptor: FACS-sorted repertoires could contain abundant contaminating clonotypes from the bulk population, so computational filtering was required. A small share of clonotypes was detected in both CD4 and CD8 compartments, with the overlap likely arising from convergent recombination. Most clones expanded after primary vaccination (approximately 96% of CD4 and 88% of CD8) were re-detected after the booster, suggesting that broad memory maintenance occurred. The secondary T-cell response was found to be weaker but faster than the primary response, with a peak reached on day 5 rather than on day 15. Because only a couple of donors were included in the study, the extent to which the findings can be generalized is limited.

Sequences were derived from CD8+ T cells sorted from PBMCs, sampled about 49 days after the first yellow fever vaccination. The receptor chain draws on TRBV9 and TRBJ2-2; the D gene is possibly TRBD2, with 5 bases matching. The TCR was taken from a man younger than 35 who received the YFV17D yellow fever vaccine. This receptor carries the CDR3 CASSVGTGTGELFF. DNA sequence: TGTGCCAGCAGCGTAGGGACGGGGACCGGGGAGCTGTTTTTT. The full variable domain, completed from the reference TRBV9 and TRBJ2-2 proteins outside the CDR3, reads DSGVTQTPKHLITATGQRVTLRCSPRSGDLSVYWYQQSLDQGLQFLIQYYNGEERAKGNILERFSAQQFPDLHSELNLSSLELGDSALYFCASSVGTGTGELFFGEGSRLTVL.